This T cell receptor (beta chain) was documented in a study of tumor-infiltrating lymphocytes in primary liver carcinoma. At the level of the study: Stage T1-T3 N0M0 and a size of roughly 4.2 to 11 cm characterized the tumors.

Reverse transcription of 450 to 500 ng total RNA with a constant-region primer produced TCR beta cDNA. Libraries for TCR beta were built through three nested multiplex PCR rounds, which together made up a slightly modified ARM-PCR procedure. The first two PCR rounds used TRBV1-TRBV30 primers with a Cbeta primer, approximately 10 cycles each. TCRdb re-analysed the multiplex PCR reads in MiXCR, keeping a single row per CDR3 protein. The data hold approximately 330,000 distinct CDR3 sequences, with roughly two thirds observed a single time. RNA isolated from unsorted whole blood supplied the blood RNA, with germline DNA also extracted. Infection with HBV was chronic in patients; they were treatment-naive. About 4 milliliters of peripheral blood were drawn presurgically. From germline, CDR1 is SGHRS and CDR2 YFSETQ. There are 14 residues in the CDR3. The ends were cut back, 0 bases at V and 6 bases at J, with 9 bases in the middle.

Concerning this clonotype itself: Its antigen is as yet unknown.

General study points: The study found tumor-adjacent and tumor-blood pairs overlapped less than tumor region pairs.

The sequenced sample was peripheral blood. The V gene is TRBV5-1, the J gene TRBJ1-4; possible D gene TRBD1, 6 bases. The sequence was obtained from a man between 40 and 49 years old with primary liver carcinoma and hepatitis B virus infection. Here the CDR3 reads CASSLEDSDEKLFF. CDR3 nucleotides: TGCGCCAGCAGCTTGGAGGACAGCGATGAAAAACTGTTTTTT.